The entry below gives a single TCR beta chain sequence along with its context. Its antigen is still unknown. The source of the sample is a study of CD8 T cell repertoires and HIV-1 epitope variants. Turning to the study itself: Control wells had CMV/EBV/flu peptides, negative Ebola AY9, or no peptide. Study-wide results and limits: Of fewer than 10 antigen-specific beta clonotypes, more than 5 appeared to cross-react with escape variants.

Germline lookup yields CDR1 LGHNA and CDR2 YSLEER. V dropped 3 bases and J dropped 0; count of bases not matched to a gene: 0. The CDR3 spans 16 residues. Assay used: immunoSEQ multiplex PCR; TCRdb lists only in-frame clones, some missing. The sample has 4,000 to 6,000 clones, roughly 65% seen once. Sequenced input: cultured CD8+ T cells derived from PBMCs. The source of this sequence is a male donor with HIV. This sequence joins TRBV4-3 and TRBJ2-6, with 9 bases matching TRBD1. This chain's CDR3 is CASSQTGGSGANVLTF. The CDR3, as DNA: TGCGCCAGCAGCCAGACAGGGGGCTCTGGGGCCAACGTCCTGACTTTC.